These 11 T cell receptor beta chains were all obtained from the same sample, sequenced in a study of blood T cell repertoires in COVID-19. The data were produced by immunoSEQ multiplex PCR, yet TCRdb's version contains in-frame clones alone and is incomplete. There are around 100,000 clones in the sample; approximately 89% occur only once, and about 15% lies in the top ten. The specimen was peripheral blood. The receptors originated from a woman aged 80 or over in a cohort sampled during active COVID-19.

The chain has TRBV6-6 and TRBJ1-5; D not resolved. The CDR3 is made up of 12 amino acids. Germline CDR1 reads MNHNY; CDR2 reads SVGAGI (reference sequence). Deletions cut 7 bases from V and 3 bases from J, with 7 bases between. The CDR3 bases are TGTGCCAGCACGGTGGTCAATCAGCCCCAGCATTTT. Translation gives CASTVVNQPQHF.

The J gene is TRBJ2-1, the V gene TRBV24-1; 9 bases agree with TRBD2. This CDR3 has 17 amino acids. Germline CDR1 and CDR2: KGHDR and SFDVKD. The junction had 10 bases not matched to a gene; V was cut back by 5 bases and J by 3 bases. CDR3 sequence (DNA): TGTGCCACCAGTGGGGGCCCGACTAGCGGTGTCTACAATGAGCAGTTCTTC. Protein sequence: CATSGGPTSGVYNEQFF.

The chain is built from TRBV28 and TRBJ1-6; D gene unclear. Trimming removed 2 bases at V and 5 bases at J, with 7 bases between. Germline CDR1 and CDR2: MDHEN and SYDVKM. The CDR3 covers 14 residues. CDR3 sequence (DNA): TGTGCCAGCAGTTTAAGTATAGATAATTCACCCCTCCACTTT. Translation gives CASSLSIDNSPLHF. The variable domain in full, completed from reference TRBV28 and TRBJ1-6, reads DVKVTQSSRYLVKRTGEKVFLECVQDMDHENMFWYRQDPGLGLRLIYFSYDVKMKEKGDIPEGYSVSREKKERFSLILESASTNQTSMYLCASSLSIDNSPLHFGNGTRLTVT.

The chain couples TRBV19 to TRBJ1-3; TRBD1 is a possible D gene (6 bases). V lost 3 bases to trimming and J lost 0 bases, with 9 bases between them. Germline loops: CDR1 LNHDA, CDR2 SQIVND (reference sequence). The CDR3 has 15 residues. CDR3 in amino acids: CASSMYRVSGNTIYF. Written as DNA, the CDR3 is TGTGCCAGTAGTATGTACAGGGTCTCTGGAAACACCATATATTTT.

V is TRBV24-1 and J is TRBJ2-1, with D possibly being TRBD2 (7 bases). The CDR3 extends over 15 amino acids. With 4 bases removed from V and 7 bases from J, the gap between germline ends came to 16 bases. CDR1 is KGHDR, CDR2 SFDVKD, per germline. Here the CDR3 DNA reads TGTGCCACCAGTGAAGGGGGGGAGGCTAGTAATGAGCAGTTCTTC. Translation gives CATSEGGEASNEQFF.

The chain links TRBV11-2 to TRBJ2-5, with a possible D match to TRBD2 (5 bases). This CDR3 comprises 14 residues. In germline, CDR1 is SGHAT, CDR2 FQNNGV. V lost 2 bases to trimming and J lost 5 bases, with 12 bases between them. The CDR3 protein is CASSLNVGEETQYF. CDR3 in DNA: TGTGCCAGCAGCTTAAACGTGGGAGAGGAGACCCAGTACTTC.

Here the CDR3 DNA reads TGTGCCAGCAGCTTGACAGCTAACTATGGCTACACCTTC. Encoded protein: CASSLTANYGYTF. The chain combines TRBV5-6 with TRBJ1-2, with D unclear. The V gene's germline CDR1 is SGHDT and CDR2 YYEEEE. V was clipped by 1 base and J by 0 bases, with 4 bases between them. The CDR3 totals 13 residues.

The chain recombines TRBV6-4 with TRBJ2-3; no clear D gene. Trimming cost V 2 bases and J 5 bases, with 29 bases left between them. Germline CDR1 MRHNA, CDR2 SNTAGT. This CDR3 has 20 residues. The CDR3 DNA reads TGTGCCAGCAGTGACCCCGCCCTCAGTATGGTAATGGTTGGCGGAGATACGCAGTATTTT. Translated, it gives CASSDPALSMVMVGGDTQYF.

The chain links TRBV15 to TRBJ2-5; TRBD2 aligns across 9 bases. The CDR3 contains 18 residues. J gave up 6 bases and V 0 bases, and 14 bases lay outside the gene matches. Germline lookup yields CDR1 LNHNV and CDR2 YYDKDF (reference sequence). CDR3 DNA: TGTGCCACCAGCAGAGATGTGACGGCGGGGGGGCCAGGGAAGACCCAGTACTTC. Encoded protein: CATSRDVTAGGPGKTQYF. The variable domain in full, with the rest retrieved from reference TRBV15 and TRBJ2-5, is DAMVIQNPRYQVTQFGKPVTLSCSQTLNHNVMYWYQQKSSQAPKLLFHYYDKDFNNEADTPDNFQSRRPNTSFCFLDIRSPGLGDTAMYLCATSRDVTAGGPGKTQYFGPGTRLLVL.

V usage is TRBV6-2 or TRBV6-3 and J usage is TRBJ2-7; TRBD2 aligns across 7 bases. Trimming at V came to 6 bases and at J to 7 bases, leaving 12 bases not matched to a gene. The germline V gene encodes CDR1 MNHEY and CDR2 SVGEGT. CDR3 length: 14 amino acids. DNA of the CDR3: TGTGCCAGCAGCGCGTATAGCGGGCTAAAGGAGCAGTACTTC. Protein sequence: CASSAYSGLKEQYF.

V and J are TRBV19 and TRBJ2-7; tentatively, D is TRBD2 (5 bases). The V end lost 8 bases, the J end lost 3 bases, and 8 bases lay between the germline ends. The germline V gene encodes CDR1 LNHDA and CDR2 SQIVND (reference sequence). The CDR3 spans 11 residues. The CDR3 sequence is CASGLVYEQYF. In nucleotides, the CDR3 is TGTGCCAGTGGACTTGTCTACGAGCAGTACTTC.